Shown below are 3 T cell receptor beta chains from a single sample sequenced in a study of shared clonotypes between healthy human individuals. Here immunoSEQ multiplex PCR was the method, and the copy in TCRdb shows in-frame clones only, minus some. The sample lists 2.3 million or so clones, approximately 95% occurring once. The sequenced sample was naive CD4+ T cells from PBMCs. The subset: CD45RA+ positively selected. Every receptor here comes from a man between 18 and 35 years old in good health. Some clones in this sample may be carry-over from other donors' samples.

The rearrangement links TRBV29-1 to TRBJ2-7, with TRBD1 matching over 7 bases. Germline V gene lookup returns CDR1 SQVTM and CDR2 ANQGSEA. The trim removed 6 bases at V and 3 bases at J, leaving 5 bases unmatched. This CDR3 has 12 residues. CDR3 sequence (DNA): TGCAGCGTGGGACAGATGAGCTACGAGCAGTACTTC. Its translation: CSVGQMSYEQYF.

Turning to this clone: Additional DNA sequences in this sample encode the identical CDR3. The rearrangement uses TRBV5-1 and TRBJ1-1, with a possible D match to TRBD1 (5 bases). This CDR3 region has 13 residues. V gave up 4 bases and J gave up 5 bases, with 12 bases separating them. Germline V CDR1 and CDR2: SGHRS, YFSETQ. CDR3 nucleotides: TGCGCCAGCAGCGGGGGACGGTTTACTGAAGCTTTCTTT. Translation: CASSGGRFTEAFF. Complete variable domain (other parts from reference TRBV5-1 and TRBJ1-1): KAGVTQTPRYLIKTRGQQVTLSCSPISGHRSVSWYQQTPGQGLQFLFEYFSETQRNKGNFPGRFSGRQFSNSRSEMNVSTLELGDSALYLCASSGGRFTEAFFGQGTRLTVV.

The chain combines TRBV7-2 with TRBJ1-2, with 7 bases fitting TRBD1. Germline V gene data show CDR1 as SGHTA and CDR2 as FQGNSA. Trimming at V came to 5 bases and at J to 7 bases, leaving 13 bases not matched to a gene. This CDR3 is built from 15 residues. The CDR3 sequence: CASSAHRQGGSGYTF. CDR3 coding DNA: TGTGCCAGCAGCGCCCACCGACAGGGAGGGTCTGGCTACACCTTC.